The sequence of this T cell receptor (beta chain) was determined in a study of CD8+CD57+ T cells in acquired aplastic anemia. Selection for sequencing was limited to patients who had shown CD8+CD57+ cell expansion by flow cytometry. Concerning this clonotype: No antigen is known for it.

TCR beta VDJ and CDR3 were profiled, and genomic DNA was the template. TCRdb analysed the reads with MiXCR anew, one entry per CDR3 protein. The repertoire holds 150,000 to 200,000 distinct CDR3 sequences, with 40% to 50% as singletons. The CDR3 consists of 17 residues. The germline V gene encodes CDR1 LGHDT and CDR2 YNNKEL (reference sequence). The V gene end was trimmed by 2 bases and the J gene end by 3 bases; junction bases not matched to a gene: 7. Notes on the study in general: Common to patients and controls were 25 to 30 CD8+ CDR3 sequences.

Sequencing was carried out using sorted CD4+, CD8+, or CD8+CD57+ T cells (not recorded which) from PBMCs. The TCR originated in a human donor with aplastic anemia. The chain links TRBV3-1 to TRBJ2-7, with 13 bases aligning to TRBD2. CDR3: CASSQYTSGRGDYEQYF. The CDR3 DNA reads as TGTGCCAGCAGCCAATATACTAGCGGGAGGGGAGACTACGAGCAGTACTTC.